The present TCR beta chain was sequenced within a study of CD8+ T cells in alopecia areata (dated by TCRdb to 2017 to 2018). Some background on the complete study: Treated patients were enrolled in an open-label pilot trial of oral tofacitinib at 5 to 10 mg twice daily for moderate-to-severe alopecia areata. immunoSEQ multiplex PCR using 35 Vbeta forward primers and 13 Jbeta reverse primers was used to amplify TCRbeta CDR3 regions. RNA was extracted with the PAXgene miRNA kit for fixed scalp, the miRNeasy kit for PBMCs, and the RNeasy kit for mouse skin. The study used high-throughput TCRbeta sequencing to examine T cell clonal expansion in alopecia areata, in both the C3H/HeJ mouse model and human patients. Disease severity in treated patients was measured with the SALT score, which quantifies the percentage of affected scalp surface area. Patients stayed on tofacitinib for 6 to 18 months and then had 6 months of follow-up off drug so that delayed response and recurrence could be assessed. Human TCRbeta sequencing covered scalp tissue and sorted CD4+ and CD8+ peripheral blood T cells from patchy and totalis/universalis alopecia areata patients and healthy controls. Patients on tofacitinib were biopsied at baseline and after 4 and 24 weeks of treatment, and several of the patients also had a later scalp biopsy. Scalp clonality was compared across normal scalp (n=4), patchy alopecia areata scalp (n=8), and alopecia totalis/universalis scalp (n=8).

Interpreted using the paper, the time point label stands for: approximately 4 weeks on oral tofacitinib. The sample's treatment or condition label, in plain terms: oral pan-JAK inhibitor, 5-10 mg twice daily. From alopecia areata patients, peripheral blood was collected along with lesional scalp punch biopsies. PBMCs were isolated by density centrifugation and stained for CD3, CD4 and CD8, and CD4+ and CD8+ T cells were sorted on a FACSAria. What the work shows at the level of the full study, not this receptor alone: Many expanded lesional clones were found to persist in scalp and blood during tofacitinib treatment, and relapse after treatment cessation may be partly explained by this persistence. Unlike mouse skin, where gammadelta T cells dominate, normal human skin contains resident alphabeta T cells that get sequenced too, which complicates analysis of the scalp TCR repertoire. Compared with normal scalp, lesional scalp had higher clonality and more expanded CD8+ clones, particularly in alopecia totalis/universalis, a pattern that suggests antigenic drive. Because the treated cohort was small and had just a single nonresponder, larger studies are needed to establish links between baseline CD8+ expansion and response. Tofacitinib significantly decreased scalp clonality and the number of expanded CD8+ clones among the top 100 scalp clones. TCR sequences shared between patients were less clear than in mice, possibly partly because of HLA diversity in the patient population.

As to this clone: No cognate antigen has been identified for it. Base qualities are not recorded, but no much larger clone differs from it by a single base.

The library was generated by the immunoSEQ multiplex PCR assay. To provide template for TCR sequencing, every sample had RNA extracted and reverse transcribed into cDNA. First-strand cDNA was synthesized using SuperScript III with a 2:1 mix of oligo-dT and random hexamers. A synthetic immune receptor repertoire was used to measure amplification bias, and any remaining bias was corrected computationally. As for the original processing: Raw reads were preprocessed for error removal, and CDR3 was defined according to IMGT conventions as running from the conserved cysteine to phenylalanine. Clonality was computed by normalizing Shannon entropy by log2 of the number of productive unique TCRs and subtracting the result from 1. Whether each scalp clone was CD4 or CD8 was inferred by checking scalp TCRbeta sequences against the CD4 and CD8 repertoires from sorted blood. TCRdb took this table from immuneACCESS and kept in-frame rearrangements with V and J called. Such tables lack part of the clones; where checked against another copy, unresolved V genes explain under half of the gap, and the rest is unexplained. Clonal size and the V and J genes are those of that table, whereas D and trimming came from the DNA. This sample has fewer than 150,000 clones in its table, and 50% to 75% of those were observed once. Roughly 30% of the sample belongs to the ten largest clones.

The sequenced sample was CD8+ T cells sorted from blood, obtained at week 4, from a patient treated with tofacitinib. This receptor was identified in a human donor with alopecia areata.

The CDR3 reads as follows: CAWSVLAGVGYTF. The nucleotide sequence is given as TGTGCCTGGAGTGTACTGGCAGGGGTCGGCTACACCTTC. In this chain, TRBV30 is recombined with TRBJ1-2; TRBD1 is perhaps the D gene, given 6 matching bases. CDR1 and CDR2, looked up from the germline V gene (reference sequence), are GTSNPN and SVGIG. CDR3 length: 13 amino acids, cysteine to phenylalanine. Solely the CDR3 DNA is kept, with 39 bases framed from the first base. V is pared back by 0 bases and J by 8 bases, with 13 bases lying between the germline termini.